A single sample gave rise to the 9 T cell receptor beta chains below, sequenced in a study of patients and donors after allogeneic stem cell transplantation. Via MiXCR, TCRdb re-called the RT-PCR reads, giving one row per CDR3 protein. Among roughly 940,000 distinct CDR3 sequences listed, roughly 17% were seen once. Sequencing was carried out using blood, either unsorted or a sorted T cell fraction (not recorded which). Receptors originate from a human donor who was either an allogeneic HSCT recipient or a stem cell or donor lymphocyte infusion donor (not recorded which). It is not recorded whose cells these are; they may come from a transplant donor.

This clonotype was observed at least ten times. The chain employs TRBV20-1 and TRBJ1-1; D is uncertain. CDR1 DFQATT and CDR2 SNEGSKA come from the germline V gene (reference sequence). The CDR3 length is 13 residues. Trimming left V 4 bases short and J 0 bases short, with 9 bases between. The CDR3 loop reads CSANPDLNTEAFF. The CDR3 DNA sequence: TGCAGTGCTAATCCTGATCTGAACACTGAAGCTTTCTTT.

V usage is TRBV12-3 or TRBV12-4 and J usage is TRBJ1-5; tentative D call: TRBD1 (5 bases). V lost 5 bases, J lost 4 bases, and 9 bases lay in between. The CDR3 runs to 13 residues. CDR3 sequence reads: CASSRQTNQPQHF. Written as DNA, the CDR3 is TGTGCCAGCAGTCGACAGACGAATCAGCCCCAGCATTTT.

J is TRBJ1-4 and V is TRBV20-1; D is possibly TRBD1 (5 bases). Trimming pared 1 base from V and 8 bases from J, leaving 14 bases between. This CDR3 contains 14 residues. Germline loops: CDR1 DFQATT, CDR2 SNEGSKA (reference sequence). The CDR3 sequence: CSARVPGRREKLFF. In DNA form, the CDR3 reads TGCAGTGCTAGAGTTCCAGGGCGGAGAGAAAAACTGTTTTTT.

The sample holds a few counts of this clonotype. This chain uses TRBV9 with TRBJ1-5; tentatively, D is TRBD1 (5 bases). Trimming removed 4 bases from V and 3 bases from J, with 11 bases in between. The CDR3 spans 14 residues. The germline gives CDR1 SGDLS, CDR2 YYNGEE. This CDR3 reads CASSPRQYNQPQHF. CDR3 coding DNA: TGTGCCAGCAGCCCCCGACAGTACAATCAGCCCCAGCATTTT.

This clonotype was observed at least ten times. The chain links TRBV20-1 to TRBJ2-3, with 10 bases fitting TRBD2. This CDR3 is 12 amino acids long. Germline V gene lookup returns CDR1 DFQATT and CDR2 SNEGSKA (reference sequence). This CDR3 reads CSALAGADTQYF. CDR3 sequence (DNA): TGCAGCGCGCTAGCGGGGGCAGATACGCAGTATTTT.

This clonotype has a handful of counts. The rearrangement joins TRBV12-3 or TRBV12-4 to TRBJ2-5; no clear D gene. The CDR3 has 13 residues. V was clipped by 3 bases and J by 5 bases, with 10 bases between them. CDR3 loop: CASSLRHLETQYF. The CDR3 coding sequence is TGTGCCAGCAGTTTGAGGCACCTCGAGACCCAGTACTTC.

CDR3 sequence reads: CSVNALLGSYNEQFF. CDR3 sequence (DNA): TGCAGCGTTAATGCCCTCCTCGGCTCCTACAATGAGCAGTTCTTC. The chain combines TRBV29-1 with TRBJ2-1; D uncertain. Trimming removed 5 bases at V and 0 bases at J, with 14 bases between. Germline values: CDR1 SQVTM, CDR2 ANQGSEA. The CDR3 spans 15 residues.

The V call is TRBV7-9, the J call TRBJ2-1, with D maybe TRBD2 (6 bases). CDR1 and CDR2 from the germline V gene are SEHNR and FQNEAQ (reference sequence). The CDR3 is made up of 15 amino acids. With 5 bases removed from V and 7 bases from J, the gap between germline ends came to 18 bases. CDR3 nucleotide sequence: TGTGCCAGCAGCCATCAGACTAGTGGTTTGAATGAGCAGTTCTTC. Translation gives CASSHQTSGLNEQFF.

The J gene is TRBJ1-5, the V gene TRBV11-2; D is undetermined. Germline V lookup: CDR1 SGHAT, CDR2 FQNNGV. This CDR3 has 13 amino acids. The V end lost 1 base, the J end lost 6 bases, and 7 bases lay between the germline ends. The CDR3: CASSLVPSQPQHF. The DNA for the CDR3 is TGTGCCAGCAGCTTAGTGCCAAGTCAGCCCCAGCATTTT.